The table lists the clone carrying this T cell receptor (beta chain) with many counts. Its matching antigen is unknown. From RNA transcripts, TCR beta CDR3 regions were amplified. First-round RT-PCR targeting the TCR CDR3 was performed with the HTBI primer set. TCRdb called the multiplex PCR reads again in MiXCR, with one record for every CDR3 protein. This table has 550,000 to 800,000 distinct CDR3 sequences, roughly 15% appearing once. CDR1 SGHTA and CDR2 FQGTGA come from the germline V gene. The CDR3 has 16 residues. V lost 2 bases, J lost 4 bases, and 15 bases lay in between. The data stem from a study of T cells in Graves' hyperthyroidism and ophthalmopathy. Notes on the study in general: Stable hyperthyroidism was told apart from ophthalmopathy by a model built on 13 V-J features.

Every diagnosis used clinical symptoms, serum thyroxine and TRAb, thyroid ultrasound and orbital computed tomography. Input material: blood. The source of this sequence is a man between 18 and 29 years old with Graves' hyperthyroidism. The gene calls are TRBV7-3 and TRBJ2-1, with D perhaps given as TRBD1 or TRBD2 (5 bases each). The CDR3 DNA is TGTGCCAGCAGCTTACGAGGGAGAGGGGTTTACAATGAGCAGTTCTTC. Its protein product is CASSLRGRGVYNEQFF.